What follows describes a single TCR beta chain. Its antigen is undetermined. These data come from a study of T cells in Graves' hyperthyroidism and ophthalmopathy. Study-wide results and caveats: A median 6.5 months before onset, the model predicted ophthalmopathy.

TCR beta CDR3 regions were amplified from RNA transcripts. The HTBI set primed first-round TCR CDR3 RT-PCR. TCRdb processed the multiplex PCR reads anew with MiXCR; each CDR3 protein has one entry. The sample includes 750,000 to 900,000 distinct CDR3 sequences, more than 30% of them seen just once. Trimming cost V 3 bases and J 7 bases; bases outside gene matches: 8. The CDR3 is made up of 14 amino acids. In germline, CDR1 is SGHRS, CDR2 YFSETQ. The rearrangement uses TRBV5-1 and TRBJ2-7; TRBD2 matches 9 bases. Sequenced input: blood. This TCR derives from a man aged 18 to 29 with Graves' hyperthyroidism. This CDR3 reads CASSSGLANDEQYF. CDR3 sequence (DNA): TGCGCCAGCAGCTCAGGACTAGCGAACGATGAGCAGTACTTC.